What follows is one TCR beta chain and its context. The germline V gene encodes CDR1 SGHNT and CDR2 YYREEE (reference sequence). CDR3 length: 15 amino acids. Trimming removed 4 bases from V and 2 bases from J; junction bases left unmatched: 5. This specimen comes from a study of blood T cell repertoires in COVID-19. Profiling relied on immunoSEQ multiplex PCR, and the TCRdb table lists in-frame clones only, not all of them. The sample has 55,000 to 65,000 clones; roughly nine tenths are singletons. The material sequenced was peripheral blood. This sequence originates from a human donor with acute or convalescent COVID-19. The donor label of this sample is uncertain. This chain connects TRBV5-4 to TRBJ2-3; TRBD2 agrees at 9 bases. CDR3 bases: TGTGCCAGCAGCCAGACTAGCGGAAACACAGATACGCAGTATTTT. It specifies CASSQTSGNTDTQYF.